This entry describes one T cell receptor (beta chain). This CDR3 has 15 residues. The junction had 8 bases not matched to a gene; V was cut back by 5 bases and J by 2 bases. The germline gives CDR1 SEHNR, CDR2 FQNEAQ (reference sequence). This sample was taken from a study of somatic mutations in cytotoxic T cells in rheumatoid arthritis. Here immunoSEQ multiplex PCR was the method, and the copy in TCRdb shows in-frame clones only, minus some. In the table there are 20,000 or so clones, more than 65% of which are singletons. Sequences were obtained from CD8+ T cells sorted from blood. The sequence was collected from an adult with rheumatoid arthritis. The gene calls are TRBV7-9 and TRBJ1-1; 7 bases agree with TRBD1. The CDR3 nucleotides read TGTGCCAGCAGCGAACCGGGACAGTCAAACACTGAAGCTTTCTTT. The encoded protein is CASSEPGQSNTEAFF. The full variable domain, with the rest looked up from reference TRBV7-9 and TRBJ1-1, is DTGVSQNPRHKITKRGQNVTFRCDPISEHNRLYWYRQTLGQGPEFLTYFQNEAQLEKSRLLSDRFSAERPKGSFSTLEIQRTEQGDSAMYLCASSEPGQSNTEAFFGQGTRLTVV.